This T cell receptor beta chain comes out of a study of T cell changes during pregnancy in multiple sclerosis. TCRdb's table, derived via immunoSEQ multiplex PCR, lists solely in-frame clones and lacks some. The table has under 35,000 clones, approximately 90% seen once. The CDR3 runs to 14 residues. Germline V gene lookup returns CDR1 MNHNY and CDR2 SVGAGI (reference sequence). The trim removed 4 bases at V and 2 bases at J, leaving 3 bases unmatched. The TCR comes from a female donor with multiple sclerosis, enrolled in a pregnancy study. The V gene is TRBV6-6, the J gene TRBJ2-3, with 7 bases identical to TRBD1. The specimen was CD8+ T cells from peripheral blood mononuclear cells, collected before pregnancy. The CDR3 DNA follows: TGTGCCAGCAGTTCCGGGACAGTCACAGATACGCAGTATTTT. Translation gives CASSSGTVTDTQYF.